The source of this T cell receptor beta chain is a study of blood T cell repertoires in COVID-19. Study-level information: The origin of the acute and convalescent COVID-19 samples was the United States, Italy and Spain. PBMCs, B-cell-depleted T cells, or T cells were the source of the cDNA or gDNA that made up the material.

Per the study methods: The assay estimated nucleated cells by amplifying reference gene primers. TCRdb keeps only in-frame clones here, not all; method: immunoSEQ multiplex PCR. V, J and clone size are those of that table, while D and trimming were read from the DNA. The sample contains tens of thousands of clones, 65% to 80% of which appear only once. With 0 bases removed from V and 5 bases from J, the gap between germline ends came to 7 bases. In germline, CDR1 is SGHTA, CDR2 FQGNSA. The CDR3 spans 13 residues. Worth noting for this clone: Other DNA sequences from this sample encode an identical CDR3 as well.

V and J are TRBV7-2 and TRBJ1-2; D is unresolved. Specimen: peripheral blood. This TCR derives from a man aged 60 to 75 with active or convalescent COVID-19. The DNA of the CDR3 is TGTGCCAGCAGCTTAGCGCGGGGTTATGGCTACACCTTC. It is translated as CASSLARGYGYTF.